This TCR beta chain originates from a study of CD8 T cells in Susac syndrome. CD8+ and CD4+ T cells taken from blood had their TCR beta sequenced. Treatment-naive patients with stable or active relapsing-remitting disease served as multiple sclerosis controls. This CDR3 comprises 14 residues. Trimming shortened V by 1 base and J by 2 bases, and 12 bases separated the two germline ends. Per germline, CDR1 DFQATT and CDR2 SNEGSKA (reference sequence). Reverse transcription of about 0.45 to 1 ug RNA was performed with random hexamers. MiXCR, applied by TCRdb to the immunoSEQ multiplex PCR reads, yields one record per CDR3 protein. The sample holds hundreds of thousands of distinct CDR3 sequences, roughly 95% seen once.

The sequence was collected from a human donor with multiple sclerosis. The rearrangement uses TRBV20-1 and TRBJ2-7; weak D call: TRBD2 (5 bases). The sequenced sample consisted of CD4+ T cells from PBMCs. The CDR3 DNA is TGCAGTGCTAGAGGGGAGCGCCCTCCCTACGAGCAGTACTTC. Its protein is CSARGERPPYEQYF.